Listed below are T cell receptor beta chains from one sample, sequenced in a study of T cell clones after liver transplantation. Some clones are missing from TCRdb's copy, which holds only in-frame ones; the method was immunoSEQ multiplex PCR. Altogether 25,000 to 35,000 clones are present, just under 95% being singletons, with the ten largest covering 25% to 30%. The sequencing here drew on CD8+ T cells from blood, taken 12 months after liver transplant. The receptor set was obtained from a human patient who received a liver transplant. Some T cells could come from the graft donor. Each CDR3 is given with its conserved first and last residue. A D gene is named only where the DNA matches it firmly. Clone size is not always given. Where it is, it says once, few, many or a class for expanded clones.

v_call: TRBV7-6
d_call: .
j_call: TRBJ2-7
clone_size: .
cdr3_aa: CASTISRGGSGEQYF
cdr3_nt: TGTGCCAGCACTATCTCCAGGGGGGGTAGTGGCGAGCAGTACTTC

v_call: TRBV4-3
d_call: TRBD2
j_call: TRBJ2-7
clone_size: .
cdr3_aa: CASSQLAGGDEQYF
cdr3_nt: TGCGCCAGCAGCCAACTAGCGGGAGGGGACGAGCAGTACTTC

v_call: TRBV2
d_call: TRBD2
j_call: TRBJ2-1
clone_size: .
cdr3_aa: CASITREGLRNEQFF
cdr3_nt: TGTGCCAGCATTACGCGGGAGGGCCTTCGCAATGAGCAGTTCTTC

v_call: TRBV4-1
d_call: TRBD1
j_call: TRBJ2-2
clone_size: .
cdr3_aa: CASSQGQGAGELFF
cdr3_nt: TGCGCCAGCAGCCAAGGACAGGGGGCCGGGGAGCTGTTTTTT

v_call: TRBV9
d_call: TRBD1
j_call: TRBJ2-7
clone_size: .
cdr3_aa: CASNTGGIDEQYF
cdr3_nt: TGTGCCAGCAACACAGGGGGAATCGACGAGCAGTACTTC

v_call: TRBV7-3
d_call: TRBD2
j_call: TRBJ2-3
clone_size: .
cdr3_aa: CASSSSGGSGDTQYF
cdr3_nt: TGTGCCAGCAGCTCTAGCGGGGGCTCTGGGGATACGCAGTATTTT

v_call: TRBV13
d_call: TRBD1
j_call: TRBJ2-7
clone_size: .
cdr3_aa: CASSLGGWGNQGDEQYF
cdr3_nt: TGTGCCAGCAGCTTAGGTGGTTGGGGTAACCAGGGGGACGAGCAGTACTTC

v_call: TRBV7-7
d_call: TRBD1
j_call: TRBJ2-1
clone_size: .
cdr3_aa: CASSPEGDRGTIEQFF
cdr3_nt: TGTGCCAGCAGCCCAGAGGGGGACAGGGGTACAATTGAGCAGTTCTTC

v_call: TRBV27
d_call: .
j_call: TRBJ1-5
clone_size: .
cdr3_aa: CASSLTGGSQPQHF
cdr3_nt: TGTGCCAGCAGTCTCACTGGGGGAAGTCAGCCCCAGCATTTT

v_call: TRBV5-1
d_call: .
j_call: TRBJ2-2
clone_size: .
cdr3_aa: CASFPELRTGELFF
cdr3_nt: TGCGCCAGCTTCCCAGAGTTGCGAACCGGGGAGCTGTTTTTT

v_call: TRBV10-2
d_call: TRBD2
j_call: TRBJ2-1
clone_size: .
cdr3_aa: CASSPGGAGNEQFF
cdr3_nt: TGCGCCAGCAGCCCCGGGGGAGCGGGGAATGAGCAGTTCTTC

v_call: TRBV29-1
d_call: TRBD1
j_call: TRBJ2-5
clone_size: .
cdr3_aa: CSVEGGTAQETQYF
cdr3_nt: TGCAGCGTTGAAGGTGGGACAGCCCAAGAGACCCAGTACTTC

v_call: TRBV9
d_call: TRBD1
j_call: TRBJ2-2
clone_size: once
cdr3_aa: CASSSRDRGVGGELFF
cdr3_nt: TGTGCCAGCAGCTCCCGGGACAGGGGTGTGGGCGGGGAGCTGTTTTTT

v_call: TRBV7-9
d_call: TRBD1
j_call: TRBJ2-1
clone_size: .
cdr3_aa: CASRGEGAQNEQFF
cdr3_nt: TGTGCCAGCAGGGGCGAGGGGGCGCAAAATGAGCAGTTCTTC

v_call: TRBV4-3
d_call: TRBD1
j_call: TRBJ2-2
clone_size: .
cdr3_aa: CASRQGVNTGELFF
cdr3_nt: TGCGCCAGCAGACAGGGGGTTAACACCGGGGAGCTGTTTTTT

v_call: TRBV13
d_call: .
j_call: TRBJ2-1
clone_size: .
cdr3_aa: CASSPRLDEQFF
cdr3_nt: TGTGCCAGCAGCCCCCGGTTAGATGAGCAGTTCTTC

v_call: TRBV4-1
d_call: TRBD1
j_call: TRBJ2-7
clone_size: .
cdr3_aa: CASSQEGQGAYEQYF
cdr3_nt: TGCGCCAGCAGCCAAGAGGGACAGGGGGCCTACGAGCAGTACTTC

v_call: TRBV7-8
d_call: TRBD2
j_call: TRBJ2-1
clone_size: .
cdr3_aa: CASSLILAGGPSDEQFF
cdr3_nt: TGTGCCAGCAGCTTAATACTAGCGGGAGGGCCCTCGGATGAGCAGTTCTTC

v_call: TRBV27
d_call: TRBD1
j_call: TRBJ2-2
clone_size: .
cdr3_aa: CASSLSKGATGELFF
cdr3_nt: TGTGCCAGCAGTTTATCGAAGGGGGCGACCGGGGAGCTGTTTTTT

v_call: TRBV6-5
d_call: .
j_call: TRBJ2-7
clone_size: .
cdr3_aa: CASSYSLSGAVYEQYF
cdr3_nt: TGTGCCAGCAGTTACTCTCTTTCGGGGGCGGTCTACGAGCAGTACTTC

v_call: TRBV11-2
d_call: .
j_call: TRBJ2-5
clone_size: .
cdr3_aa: CASSLDWSGQETQYF
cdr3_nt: TGTGCCAGCAGCTTAGATTGGAGCGGCCAAGAGACCCAGTACTTC

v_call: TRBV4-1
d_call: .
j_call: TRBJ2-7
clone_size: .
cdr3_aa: CASSLRAGPYEQYF
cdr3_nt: TGCGCCAGCAGCCTCAGGGCAGGGCCCTACGAGCAGTACTTC

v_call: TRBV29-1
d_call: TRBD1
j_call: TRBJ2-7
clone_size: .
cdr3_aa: CSVRDSLYEQYF
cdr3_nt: TGCAGCGTTCGGGACAGCCTCTACGAGCAGTACTTC

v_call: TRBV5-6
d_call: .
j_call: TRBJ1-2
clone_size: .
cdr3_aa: CASSFPPGRRWYGYTF
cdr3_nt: TGTGCCAGCAGCTTTCCTCCGGGACGGCGCTGGTATGGCTACACCTTC

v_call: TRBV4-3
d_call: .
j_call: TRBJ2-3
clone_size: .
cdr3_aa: CASSLGRSTDTQYF
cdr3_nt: TGCGCCAGCAGCCTAGGGAGAAGCACAGATACGCAGTATTTT

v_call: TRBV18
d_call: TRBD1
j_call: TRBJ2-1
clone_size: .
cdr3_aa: CASSPTYGTGAYNEQFF
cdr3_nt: TGTGCCAGCTCACCAACTTACGGGACAGGGGCATACAATGAGCAGTTCTTC

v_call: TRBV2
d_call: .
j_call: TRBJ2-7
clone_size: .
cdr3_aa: CASGGFSSYEQYF
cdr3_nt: TGTGCCAGCGGGGGGTTCAGCTCCTACGAGCAGTACTTC

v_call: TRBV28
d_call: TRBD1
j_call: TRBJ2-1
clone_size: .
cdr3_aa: CASKRQGGGNEQFF
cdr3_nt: TGTGCCAGCAAGCGACAGGGGGGCGGCAATGAGCAGTTCTTC

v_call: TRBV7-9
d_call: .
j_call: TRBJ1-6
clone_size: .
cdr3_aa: CASSSGGLHNSPLHF
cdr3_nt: TGTGCCAGCAGCTCCGGCGGGCTTCATAATTCACCCCTCCACTTT

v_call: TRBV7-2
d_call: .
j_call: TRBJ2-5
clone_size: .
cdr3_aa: CASSRKTPETQYF
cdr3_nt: TGTGCCAGCAGCCGAAAAACTCCGGAGACCCAGTACTTC

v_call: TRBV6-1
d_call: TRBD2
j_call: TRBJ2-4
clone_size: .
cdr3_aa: CASSEGLAGGGNKNIQYF
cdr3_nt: TGTGCCAGCAGTGAAGGACTAGCGGGAGGCGGGAACAAAAACATTCAGTACTTC

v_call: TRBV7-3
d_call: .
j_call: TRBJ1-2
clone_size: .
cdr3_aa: CASSPGGAGYTF
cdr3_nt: TGTGCCAGCTCCCCTGGGGGAGCTGGCTACACCTTC

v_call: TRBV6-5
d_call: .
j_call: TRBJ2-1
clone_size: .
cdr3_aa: CASSYGAEGNEQFF
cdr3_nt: TGTGCCAGCAGTTACGGGGCTGAGGGAAATGAGCAGTTCTTC

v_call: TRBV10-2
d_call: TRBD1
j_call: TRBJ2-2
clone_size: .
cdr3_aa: CASQGAGELFF
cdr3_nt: TGCGCCAGCCAGGGGGCCGGGGAGCTGTTTTTT

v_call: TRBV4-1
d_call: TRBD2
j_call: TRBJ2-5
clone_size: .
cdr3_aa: CASRPVAGSQETQYF
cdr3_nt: TGCGCCAGCAGGCCCGTAGCGGGGAGCCAAGAGACCCAGTACTTC

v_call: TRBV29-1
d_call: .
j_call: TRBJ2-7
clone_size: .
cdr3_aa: CSMRDTYEQYF
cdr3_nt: TGCAGCATGAGGGATACCTACGAGCAGTACTTC

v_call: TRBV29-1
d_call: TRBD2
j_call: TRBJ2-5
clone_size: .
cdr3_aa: CSAEPAGVSQETQYF
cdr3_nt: TGCAGCGCCGAACCCGCGGGAGTGTCCCAAGAGACCCAGTACTTC

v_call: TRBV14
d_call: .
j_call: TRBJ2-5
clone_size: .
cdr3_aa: CASSQYPWETQYF
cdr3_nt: TGTGCCAGCAGCCAATACCCCTGGGAGACCCAGTACTTC

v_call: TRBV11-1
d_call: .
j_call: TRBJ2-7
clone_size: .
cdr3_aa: CASSLVGPTYEQYF
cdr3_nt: TGTGCCAGCAGCTTAGTGGGGCCCACCTACGAGCAGTACTTC

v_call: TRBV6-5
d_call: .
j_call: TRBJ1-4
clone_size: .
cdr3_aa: CASSPETPWDEKLFF
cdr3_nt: TGTGCCAGCAGCCCCGAGACTCCCTGGGATGAAAAACTGTTTTTT

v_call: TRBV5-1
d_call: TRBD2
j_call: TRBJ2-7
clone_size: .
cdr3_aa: CASSLEREGVRSYEQYF
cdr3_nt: TGCGCCAGCAGCTTGGAGCGGGAGGGAGTTCGTTCCTACGAGCAGTACTTC

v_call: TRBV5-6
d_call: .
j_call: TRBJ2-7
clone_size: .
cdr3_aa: CASKIYDSYEQYF
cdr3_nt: TGTGCCAGCAAGATCTACGACTCCTACGAGCAGTACTTC

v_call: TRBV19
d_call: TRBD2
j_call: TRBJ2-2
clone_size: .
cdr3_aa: CASSKRDNTGELFF
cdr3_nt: TGTGCCAGTAGTAAGCGGGACAACACCGGGGAGCTGTTTTTT

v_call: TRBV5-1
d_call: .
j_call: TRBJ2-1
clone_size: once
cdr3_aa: CASSLDGLRSNEQFF
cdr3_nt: TGCGCCAGCAGCTTGGATGGACTAAGGTCCAATGAGCAGTTCTTC

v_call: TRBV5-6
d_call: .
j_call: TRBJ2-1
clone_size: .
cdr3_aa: CASSFSSSYNEQFF
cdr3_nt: TGTGCCAGCAGCTTCTCGAGCTCCTACAATGAGCAGTTCTTC

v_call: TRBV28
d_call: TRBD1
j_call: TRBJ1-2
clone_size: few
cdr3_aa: CASSLSGTGYGYTF
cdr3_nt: TGTGCCAGCAGTTTATCTGGGACAGGGTATGGCTACACCTTC

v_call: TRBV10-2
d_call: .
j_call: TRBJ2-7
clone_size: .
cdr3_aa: CASSESTGVDEQYF
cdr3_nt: TGCGCCAGCAGTGAGTCGACGGGGGTAGACGAGCAGTACTTC

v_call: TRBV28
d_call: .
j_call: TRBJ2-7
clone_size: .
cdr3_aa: CASSLISSIGEQYF
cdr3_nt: TGTGCCAGCAGTTTAATATCTAGCATAGGTGAGCAGTACTTC

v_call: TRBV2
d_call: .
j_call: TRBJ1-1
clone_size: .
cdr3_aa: CASKNRLNTEAFF
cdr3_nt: TGTGCCAGCAAGAACAGATTGAACACTGAAGCTTTCTTT

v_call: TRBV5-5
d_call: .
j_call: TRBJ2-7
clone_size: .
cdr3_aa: CASSLGYEQYF
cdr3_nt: TGTGCCAGCAGCCTCGGATACGAGCAGTACTTC

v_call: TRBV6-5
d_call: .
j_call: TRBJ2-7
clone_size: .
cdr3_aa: CASSYRESTYEQYF
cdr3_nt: TGTGCCAGCAGTTACAGGGAATCCACCTACGAGCAGTACTTC

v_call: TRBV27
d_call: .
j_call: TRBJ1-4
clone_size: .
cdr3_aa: CASSLLGQGEKLFF
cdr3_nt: TGTGCCAGCAGTTTATTAGGGCAGGGGGAAAAACTGTTTTTT

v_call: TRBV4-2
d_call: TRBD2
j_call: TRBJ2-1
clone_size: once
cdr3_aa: CASSQAITSGSGYEQFF
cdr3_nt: TGTGCCAGCAGCCAGGCTATCACTAGCGGGAGTGGCTATGAGCAGTTCTTC

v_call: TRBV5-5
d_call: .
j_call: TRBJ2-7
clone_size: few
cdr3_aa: CASSLEWGSSYEQYF
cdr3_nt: TGTGCCAGCAGCTTGGAATGGGGAAGCTCCTACGAGCAGTACTTC

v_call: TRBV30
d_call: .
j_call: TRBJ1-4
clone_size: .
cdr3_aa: CAWSSQSYNEKLFF
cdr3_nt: TGTGCCTGGAGTTCCCAGAGCTATAATGAAAAACTGTTTTTT